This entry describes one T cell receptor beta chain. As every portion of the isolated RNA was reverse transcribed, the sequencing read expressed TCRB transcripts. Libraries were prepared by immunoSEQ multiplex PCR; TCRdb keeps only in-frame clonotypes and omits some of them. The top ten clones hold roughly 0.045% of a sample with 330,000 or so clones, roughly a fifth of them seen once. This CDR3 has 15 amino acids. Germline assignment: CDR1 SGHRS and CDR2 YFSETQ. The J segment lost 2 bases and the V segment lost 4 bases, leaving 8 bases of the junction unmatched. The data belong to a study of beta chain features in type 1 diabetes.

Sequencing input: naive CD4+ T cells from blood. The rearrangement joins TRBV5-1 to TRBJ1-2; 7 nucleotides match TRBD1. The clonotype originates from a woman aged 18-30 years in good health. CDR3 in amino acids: CASSPGATGNYGYTF. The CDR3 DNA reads TGCGCCAGCAGCCCCGGCGCGACAGGGAACTATGGCTACACCTTC.